This T cell receptor beta chain was profiled in a study of blood T cell repertoires in COVID-19. Background on the study: The analysed material was cDNA or gDNA that came from T cells, B-cell-depleted T cells, or PBMCs.

Clones were read by immunoSEQ multiplex PCR, and TCRdb kept only the in-frame ones, dropping some. The repertoire holds approximately 670,000 clones, with approximately 90% as singletons. Sequencing input: peripheral blood. This TCR was sampled from a young woman with acute or convalescent COVID-19.

The CDR3 loop reads CASSLTGSIYSPLHF. The CDR3 bases are TGTGCCAGCAGTTTGACAGGGAGTATATATTCACCCCTCCACTTT. This rearrangement joins TRBV27 to TRBJ1-6, with 7 bases that match TRBD1. In germline, CDR1 is MNHEY, CDR2 SMNVEV (reference sequence). J lost 8 bases, V lost 3 bases, and 7 bases had no gene match. The CDR3 consists of 15 residues.